Shown below are 5 T cell receptor beta chains from a single sample sequenced in a study of glioma-infiltrating T cells after dendritic cell vaccination. Time point reported: after dendritic cell vaccination, including at tumor progression/relapse. Clones were read by immunoSEQ multiplex PCR, and TCRdb kept only the in-frame ones, dropping some. Among roughly 60,000 clones listed, about nine tenths were seen once. Source: blood, taken after dendritic cell vaccination. These receptors all stem from a human donor with glioblastoma.

The CDR3: CASRTSGGHQPQHF. In DNA, the CDR3 is TGTGCCAGCAGGACCTCAGGGGGCCATCAGCCCCAGCATTTT. The chain carries TRBV6-5 and TRBJ1-5; TRBD1 matches 8 bases. From germline, CDR1 is MNHEY and CDR2 SVGAGI. The V and J ends lost 6 bases and 5 bases, in that order; junction bases with no gene match: 6. This CDR3 is 14 amino acids long.

The chain employs TRBV4-2 and TRBJ2-1; TRBD2 aligns across 9 bases. This CDR3 spans 18 amino acids. Trimming cost V 0 bases and J 1 base; bases outside gene matches: 7. CDR1 is LGHNA, CDR2 YNFKEQ, per germline. The CDR3 bases are TGTGCCAGCAGCCAAGATGCCCTGACTAGCGGATCCTACAATGAGCAGTTCTTC. The encoded protein is CASSQDALTSGSYNEQFF.

The chain joins TRBV18 to TRBJ2-5; a weak D match, TRBD2 (6 bases). The DNA end favors TRBJ2-7, so the J call may be wrong. The CDR3 contains 15 residues. Germline CDR1 and CDR2: KGHSH and LQKENI. The CDR3 loop reads CASSPDYRSSYEQYF. CDR3 sequence (DNA): TGTGCCAGCTCACCGGACTACAGGAGCTCCTACGAGCAGTACTTC.

The chain has TRBV7-2 and TRBJ2-2; TRBD2 matches at 8 bases. CDR3 length: 16 residues. The germline gives CDR1 SGHTA, CDR2 FQGNSA. V lost 5 bases, J lost 1 base, and 6 bases stayed unmatched. The CDR3 reads CASSTRLARNTGELFF. The CDR3 nucleotides read TGTGCCAGCAGCACACGACTAGCGAGGAACACCGGGGAGCTGTTTTTT.

The chain combines TRBV19 with TRBJ2-1; 10 bases line up with TRBD1. CDR1 and CDR2 from the germline V gene are LNHDA and SQIVND (reference sequence). The CDR3 has 14 residues. V lost 3 bases, J lost 7 bases, and 3 bases stayed unmatched. The CDR3 region is CASSILGQGNEQFF. The CDR3 DNA follows: TGTGCCAGTAGTATCCTGGGACAGGGGAATGAGCAGTTCTTC.